The following is a T cell receptor (beta chain) sequence with its context. J was trimmed by 4 bases and V by 0 bases; bases with no gene match: 2. This CDR3 contains 14 residues. Germline CDR1 is LGHNA and CDR2 is YSLEER. As for time point: week 3, after first cycle of checkpoint inhibitor. One draw preceded checkpoint blockade; another followed its first cycle at week 3. Response was assessed by RECIST 1.1 at 12 weeks, except a couple of rapid progressors. Each bulk PBMC sample had about 330 ng DNA loaded. Repertoires were generated with immunoSEQ multiplex PCR, while TCRdb's copy carries only in-frame clones and drops some. The table lists approximately 29,000 clones, approximately 88% of them singletons, with about 9.3% in the top ten. The entry originates in a study of blood T cell dynamics during melanoma immunotherapy. About the research overall: First-line therapy was either pembrolizumab or nivolumab with ipilimumab for metastatic melanoma.

The sequence derives from a human donor with melanoma. The starting material was blood, obtained from a patient treated with checkpoint blockade. V usage is TRBV4-3 and J usage is TRBJ2-7; 8 bases are a match to TRBD1. The CDR3 region has the DNA TGCGCCAGCAGCCAAGACAGGGGGCCGTACGAGCAGTACTTC. Translation gives CASSQDRGPYEQYF.